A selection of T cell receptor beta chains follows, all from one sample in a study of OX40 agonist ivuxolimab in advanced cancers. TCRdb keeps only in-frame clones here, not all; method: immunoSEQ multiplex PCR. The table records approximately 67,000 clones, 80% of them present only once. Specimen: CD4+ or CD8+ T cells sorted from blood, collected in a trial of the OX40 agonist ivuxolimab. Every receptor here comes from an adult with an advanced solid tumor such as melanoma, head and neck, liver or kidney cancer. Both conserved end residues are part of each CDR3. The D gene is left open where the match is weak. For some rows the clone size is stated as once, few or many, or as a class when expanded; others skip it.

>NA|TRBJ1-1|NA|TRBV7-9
CASSGTVNTEAFF
TGTGCCAGCAGCGGGACGGTGAACACTGAAGCTTTCTTT
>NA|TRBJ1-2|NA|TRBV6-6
CASSSSVVSNYGYTF
TGTGCCAGCAGTTCCTCCGTCGTATCTAACTATGGCTACACCTTC
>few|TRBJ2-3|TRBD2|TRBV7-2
CASSPGLAGLGQYF
TGTGCCAGCAGCCCTGGACTAGCCGGCTTAGGGCAGTATTTT
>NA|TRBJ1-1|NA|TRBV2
CASRGRGNTEAFF
TGTGCCAGCAGGGGTCGGGGAAACACTGAAGCTTTCTTT
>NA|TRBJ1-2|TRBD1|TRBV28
CASSWTGTNYGYTF
TGTGCCAGCAGTTGGACAGGGACTAACTATGGCTACACCTTC
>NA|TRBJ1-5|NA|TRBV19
CASIPSTAKSRGSNQPQHF
TGTGCCAGTATACCCTCGACAGCGAAGTCTCGAGGTAGCAATCAGCCCCAGCATTTT
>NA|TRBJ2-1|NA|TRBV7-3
CASSAAGGIYNEQFF
TGTGCCAGCAGCGCCGCAGGGGGGATCTACAATGAGCAGTTCTTC
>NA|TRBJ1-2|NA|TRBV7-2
CASSFRRDYGYTF
TGTGCCAGCAGCTTCCGGCGGGACTATGGCTACACCTTC
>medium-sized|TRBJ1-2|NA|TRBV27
CASSLQGGNYGYTF
TGTGCCAGCAGTCTACAGGGTGGGAACTATGGCTACACCTTC
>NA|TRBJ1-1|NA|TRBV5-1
CASSLVVNTEAFF
TGCGCCAGCAGCTTGGTGGTTAACACTGAAGCTTTCTTT
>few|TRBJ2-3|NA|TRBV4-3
CASSLTWTDTQYF
TGCGCCAGCAGCCTCACGTGGACAGATACGCAGTATTTT
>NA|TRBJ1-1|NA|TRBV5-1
CASSLAAGVGTEAFF
TGCGCCAGCAGCTTGGCAGCAGGGGTGGGCACTGAAGCTTTCTTT
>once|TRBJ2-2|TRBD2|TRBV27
CASSFPGLAGAVGELFF
TGTGCCAGCAGTTTCCCTGGACTAGCGGGAGCGGTCGGGGAGCTGTTTTTT
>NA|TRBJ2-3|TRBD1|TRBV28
CASTTGQGTDTQYF
TGTGCCAGCACCACGGGACAGGGGACAGATACGCAGTATTTT
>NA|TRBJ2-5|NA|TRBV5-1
CASSLSGPGPETQYF
TGCGCCAGCAGCTTGTCGGGGCCCGGTCCGGAAACCCAGTACTTC
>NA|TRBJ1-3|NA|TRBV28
CASRWGYSGNTIYF
TGTGCCAGCAGGTGGGGGTACTCTGGAAACACCATATATTTT